The 7 T cell receptor beta chains presented below share a single source sample, sequenced in a study of T cell responses to AZD1222 COVID-19 vaccine. Clones were read by immunoSEQ multiplex PCR, and TCRdb kept only the in-frame ones, dropping some. The table has about 110,000 clones, around 87% seen once; the top ten hold about 1.2%. Here the sequenced sample was peripheral blood, taken on day 0 of AZD1222 vaccination. The receptors here all came from an adult in good health.

The chain links TRBV18 to TRBJ2-5, with D unresolved. The CDR3 runs 12 residues. Per the germline V gene, CDR1 is KGHSH and CDR2 is LQKENI. Trimming left V 3 bases short and J 4 bases short, with 6 bases between. The chain's CDR3 is CASSPSRETQYF. CDR3 bases: TGTGCCAGCTCACCTTCTCGAGAGACCCAGTACTTC. Full variable domain (remainder filled in from reference TRBV18 and TRBJ2-5): NAGVMQNPRHLVRRRGQEARLRCSPMKGHSHVYWYRQLPEEGLKFMVYLQKENIIDESGMPKERFSAEFPKEGPSILRIQQVVRGDSAAYFCASSPSRETQYFGPGTRLLVL.

The chain combines TRBV15 with TRBJ2-7; no clear D gene. The CDR3 length is 16 residues. Trimming left V 0 bases short and J 0 bases short, with 12 bases between. Germline V CDR1 and CDR2: LNHNV, YYDKDF (reference sequence). CDR3 sequence: CATSRDGGKGSYEQYF. The CDR3 nucleotides are TGTGCCACCAGCAGAGATGGTGGTAAAGGCTCCTACGAGCAGTACTTC.

The V gene is TRBV5-4, the J gene TRBJ1-2; TRBD1 is a possible D gene (6 bases). Per germline, CDR1 SGHNT and CDR2 YYREEE (reference sequence). There are 19 residues in the CDR3. Trimming took 0 bases from V and 4 from J, leaving 25 bases between them. This CDR3 is CASSLGRGLPPGRGYGYTF. The CDR3 bases are TGTGCCAGCAGCTTGGGAAGGGGACTCCCTCCAGGCAGGGGCTATGGCTACACCTTC.

This sequence joins TRBV2 and TRBJ1-1, with D possibly being TRBD1 (5 bases). The CDR3 contains 10 residues. V was trimmed by 9 bases and J by 5 bases, leaving 7 bases between them. CDR1 and CDR2 (germline): SNHLY, FYNNEI. The CDR3, as DNA: TGTGCCAGAGAGGGGACTGAAGCTTTCTTT. Amino acids: CAREGTEAFF.

The chain combines TRBV4-1 with TRBJ1-3; weak D call: TRBD1 (5 bases). The V end lost 4 bases, the J end lost 2 bases, and 12 bases lay between the germline ends. The germline V gene encodes CDR1 MGHRA and CDR2 YSYEKL. The CDR3 is 15 residues long. The CDR3 DNA reads as TGCGCCAGCAGCCCAGCGATCAGGGCTGGAAACACCATATATTTT. Translation: CASSPAIRAGNTIYF.

The chain couples TRBV29-1 to TRBJ2-7, with D possibly called TRBD1 or TRBD2 (5 bases each). Germline V lookup: CDR1 SQVTM, CDR2 ANQGSEA. The CDR3 length is 12 residues. The V gene lost 7 bases and the J gene lost 2 bases, with 12 bases spanning the gap. CDR3 sequence (DNA): TGCAGCGCATCGGGGCCGGCCTACGAGCAGTACTTC. It translates to CSASGPAYEQYF.

This rearrangement joins TRBV4-1 to TRBJ1-1; no clear D gene. V was pared by 1 base and J by 1 base, with 10 bases between. From germline, CDR1 is MGHRA and CDR2 YSYEKL. The CDR3 has 15 residues. The CDR3 region has the DNA TGCGCCAGCAGCCAAGGGGGATTGCGGAACACTGAAGCTTTCTTT. It translates to CASSQGGLRNTEAFF.